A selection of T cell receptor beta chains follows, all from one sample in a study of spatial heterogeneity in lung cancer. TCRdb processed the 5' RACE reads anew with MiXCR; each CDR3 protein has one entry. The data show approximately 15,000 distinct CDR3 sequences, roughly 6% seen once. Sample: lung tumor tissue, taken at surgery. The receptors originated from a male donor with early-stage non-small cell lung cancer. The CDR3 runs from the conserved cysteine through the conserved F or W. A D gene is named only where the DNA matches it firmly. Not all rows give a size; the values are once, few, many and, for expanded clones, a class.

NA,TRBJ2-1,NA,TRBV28,TGTGCCAGCAGACGCGGGACACCTCGGGGGAATGAGCAGTTCTTC,CASRRGTPRGNEQFF
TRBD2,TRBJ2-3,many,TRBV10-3,TGTGCCACCCGACCGGGACTAGACACAGATACGCAGTATTTT,CATRPGLDTDTQYF
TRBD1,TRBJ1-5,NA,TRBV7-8,TGTGCCAGCAGCAATCGGACAGGACGCAATCAGCCCCAGCATTTT,CASSNRTGRNQPQHF
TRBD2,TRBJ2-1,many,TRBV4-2,TGTGCCAGCAGCCATTCCTGGACTAGCGGGGGGGCCCCCTACAATGAGCAGTTCTTC,CASSHSWTSGGAPYNEQFF
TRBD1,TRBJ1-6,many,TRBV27,TGTGCCAGCAGTCTGACAGGGCTGCATAATTCACCCCTCCACTTT,CASSLTGLHNSPLHF
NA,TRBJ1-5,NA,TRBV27,TGTGCCAGCAGTTTGGTTGCAGGGACCAAAGGACAGCCCCAGCATTTT,CASSLVAGTKGQPQHF
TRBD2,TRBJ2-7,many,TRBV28,TGTGCCAGCAGTTTCATTAGCGGGACCTCCTACGAGCAGTACTTC,CASSFISGTSYEQYF
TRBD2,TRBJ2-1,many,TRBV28,TGTGCCAGCAGTTCGCCGGGACTAGCGGGAGGGCCTGGCGATGAGCAGTTCTTC,CASSSPGLAGGPGDEQFF
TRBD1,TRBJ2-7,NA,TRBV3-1,TGTGCCAGCAGCTTCCACCGGGACAGAGTCTACGAGCAGTACTTC,CASSFHRDRVYEQYF
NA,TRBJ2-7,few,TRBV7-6,TGTGCCAGCAGCTTAGGAGCTGGGGGTGGCGGCGAGCAGTACTTC,CASSLGAGGGGEQYF
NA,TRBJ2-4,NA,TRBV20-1,TGCAGTGCCGACATAGCCAAAAACATTCAGTACTTC,CSADIAKNIQYF
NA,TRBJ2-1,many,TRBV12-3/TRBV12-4,TGTGCCAGCAGCCAGACCAGATGGAATGAGCAGTTCTTC,CASSQTRWNEQFF
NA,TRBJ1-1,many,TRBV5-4,TGTGCCAGCAGCTTGGCAGCAGCGAACACTGAAGCTTTCTTT,CASSLAAANTEAFF
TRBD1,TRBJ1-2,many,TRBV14,TGTGCCAGCAGCCAAGTGGGACAGTATGGCTACACCTTC,CASSQVGQYGYTF
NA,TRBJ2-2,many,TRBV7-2,TGTGCCAGCAGCCATGCCCGCGGCAGGGAGAGATACACCGGGGAGCTGTTTTTT,CASSHARGRERYTGELFF
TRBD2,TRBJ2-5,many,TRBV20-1,TGCAGTGCTCGTAGCGGGGGGGCCAAAGAGACCCAGTACTTC,CSARSGGAKETQYF
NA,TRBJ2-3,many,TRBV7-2,TGTGCCAGCAGCTTACGCCGAGGGACAGATACGCAGTATTTT,CASSLRRGTDTQYF
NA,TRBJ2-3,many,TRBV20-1,TGCAGCCCGGCGGCACTAGCCACAGATACGCAGTATTTT,CSPAALATDTQYF
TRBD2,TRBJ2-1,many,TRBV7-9,TGTGTCGAGGGGCTAGCGGGTAACAATGAGCAGTTCTTC,CVEGLAGNNEQFF
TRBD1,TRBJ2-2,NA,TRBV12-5,TGTGCTAGTGGTTTGGTAGTCGGGACAGATAACACCGGGGAGCTGTTTTTT,CASGLVVGTDNTGELFF
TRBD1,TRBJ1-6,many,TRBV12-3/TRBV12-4,TGTGCCAGCAGTTCGGACAGGGCTAAAAGCTCCTATAATTCACCCCTCCACTTT,CASSSDRAKSSYNSPLHF
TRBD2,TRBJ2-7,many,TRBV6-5,TGTGCCAGCAGTCGGAGCGGGAGAAACTTCGAGCAGTACTTC,CASSRSGRNFEQYF
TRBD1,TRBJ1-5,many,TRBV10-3,TGTGCCATCAGGGCCGACGGGACAGACAATCAGCCCCAGCATTTT,CAIRADGTDNQPQHF
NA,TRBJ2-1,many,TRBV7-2,TGTGCCAGCAGCGCAAATTATGAGCAGTTCTTC,CASSANYEQFF
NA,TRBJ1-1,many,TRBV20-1,TGCAGTGCTCTAGCAGGGACCTTTTTGGAAGCTTTCTTT,CSALAGTFLEAFF
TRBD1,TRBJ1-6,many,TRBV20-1,TGCAGTGCTAGAGATCGAGCCGGAGGGACAGGAATATATTCACCCCTCCACTTT,CSARDRAGGTGIYSPLHF
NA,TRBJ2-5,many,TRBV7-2,TGTGCCAGCAGCTTAGGTGGGGCAGGGGAGACCCAGTACTTC,CASSLGGAGETQYF
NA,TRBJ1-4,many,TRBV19,TGTGCCAGTAGTATCCCCCCGGGGAAACTGTTTTTT,CASSIPPGKLFF
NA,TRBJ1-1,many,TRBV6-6,TGTGCCAGCAGATACAACACTGAAGCTTTCTTT,CASRYNTEAFF
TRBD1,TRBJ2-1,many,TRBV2,TGTGCCAGCAGTGGGACAGGTCATGAGCAGTTCTTC,CASSGTGHEQFF
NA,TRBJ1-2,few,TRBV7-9,TGTGCCAGCAGCTTGAGATCGGGAGCTAACTATGGCTACACCTTC,CASSLRSGANYGYTF
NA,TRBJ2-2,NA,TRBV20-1,TGCAGTCTCAGAGGGGTTCGAGCGGGTTCGGGGAACACCGGGGAGCTGTTTTTT,CSLRGVRAGSGNTGELFF
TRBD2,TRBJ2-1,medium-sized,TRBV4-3,TGCGCCAGCAGCCAAGTATTGGGCGGGGGGGCCCAGAATGAGCAGTTCTTC,CASSQVLGGGAQNEQFF
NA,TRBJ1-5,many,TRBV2,TGTGCCAGCACCGAGGAAAGCCTTAGCAATCAGCCCCAGCATTTT,CASTEESLSNQPQHF
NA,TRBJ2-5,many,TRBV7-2,TGTGCCAGCAGCTTCACACAGGTGGAGACCCAGTACTTC,CASSFTQVETQYF
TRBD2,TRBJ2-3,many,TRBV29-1,TGCAGCGTTGGCGGCCGGGGGGCAGATACGCAGTATTTT,CSVGGRGADTQYF
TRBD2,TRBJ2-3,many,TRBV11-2,TGTGCCAGCAGCCCGACTAGCGGGGTCAGGTATTTT,CASSPTSGVRYF
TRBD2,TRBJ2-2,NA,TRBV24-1,TGTGCCACCAGTGATAGGACTAGCGGCAACACCGGGGAGCTGTTTTTT,CATSDRTSGNTGELFF
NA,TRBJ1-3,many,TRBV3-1,TGTGCCAGCAGCCGCCAGGCGTTCTCTGGAAACACCATATATTTT,CASSRQAFSGNTIYF
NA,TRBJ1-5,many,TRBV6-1,TGTGCCAGCAGAGGACGGAGCAATCAGCCCCAGCATTTT,CASRGRSNQPQHF
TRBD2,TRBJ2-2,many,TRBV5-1,TGCGCCAGCAGCACACGGACAGGCGGGAGGGCCGGGGAGCTGTTTTTT,CASSTRTGGRAGELFF
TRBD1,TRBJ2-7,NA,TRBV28,TGTGCCAGCAGTAAGGACAGGGGCCTTAGCTCCTACGAGCAGTACTTC,CASSKDRGLSSYEQYF
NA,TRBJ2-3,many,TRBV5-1,TGCGCCAGCAGGACGGACAGCACTAGCACAGATACGCAGTATTTT,CASRTDSTSTDTQYF
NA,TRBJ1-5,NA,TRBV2,TGTGCCTGCCGGGCCGAAAAGGATCAGCCCCAGCATTTT,CACRAEKDQPQHF
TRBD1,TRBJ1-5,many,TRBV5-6,TGTGCCAGCAGCCGCCGGGACAGGGAGTTGGGGGGCAATCAGCCCCAGCATTTT,CASSRRDRELGGNQPQHF